These 16 T cell receptor beta chains were all obtained from the same sample, sequenced in a study of T cell repertoires in cytomegalovirus infection. These receptors lack a known antigen. In TCRdb, the reads were re-called with MiXCR into one record per CDR3 protein. The data contain 450,000 to 550,000 distinct CDR3 sequences, more than 40% of them seen just once; the ten biggest clones take up roughly two fifths. Here the sequenced sample was cultured PBMCs, taken from culture after CMV antigen stimulation. Receptors originate from a human donor in good health (CMV status not recorded). Some clones in this sample may be carry-over from other donors' samples.

In regard to this clonotype: Sequence at one end of the junction differs from germline and may be a read error. The chain employs TRBV7-2 and TRBJ2-5; 8 bases are shared with TRBD2. Looked up from germline, CDR1 is SGHTA and CDR2 is FQGNSA. CDR3 length: 15 amino acids. In nucleotides, the CDR3 is TGTGCCAGCAGCAAAGATGGACTAGCAGACGAGACCCAGTACTTT. This encodes CASSKDGLADETQYF.

The genes are TRBV6-8 and TRBJ1-1; 8 nucleotides match TRBD1. The CDR3 runs to 13 residues. V gave up 6 bases and J gave up 11 bases; unmatched junction bases: 11. Germline V gene lookup returns CDR1 MNHGY and CDR2 SAAAGT. Here the CDR3 reads CASSRTGSGGAFF. DNA of the CDR3: TGTGCCAGCAGCAGGACAGGGTCGGGGGGGGCTTTCTTT.

The J gene is TRBJ2-3, the V gene TRBV7-9, with TRBD2 as a possible D gene (6 bases). V lost 5 bases, J lost 6 bases, and 30 bases lay in between. The CDR3 covers 19 residues. Germline V lookup: CDR1 SEHNR, CDR2 FQNEAQ (reference sequence). The CDR3 sequence is CASSVLNRGSDLPRDTQYF. The CDR3 bases are TGTGCCAGCAGCGTCCTAAATCGGGGGAGCGACTTACCAAGGGATACGCAGTATTTT.

The genes are TRBV12-3 or TRBV12-4 and TRBJ1-3, with 7 bases that match TRBD1. V lost 6 bases and J lost 4; bases outside the gene matches: 6. CDR3 length: 14 residues. CDR3 coding DNA: TGTGCCAGCAGACATGACAGGGACGGAAACACCATATATTTT. Its protein product is CASRHDRDGNTIYF.

The chain is built from TRBV7-9 and TRBJ2-3; 10 bases align to TRBD2. Germline V gives CDR1 SEHNR, CDR2 FQNEAQ (reference sequence). This CDR3 comprises 15 residues. V lost 5 bases and J lost 4; bases outside the gene matches: 6. CDR3 loop: CASSASGRSSDTQYF. DNA of the CDR3: TGTGCCAGCAGCGCTAGCGGGAGAAGCTCAGATACGCAGTATTTT.

This clonotype was counted a few times. The V call is TRBV6-1, the J call TRBJ2-3, with no clear D. The germline V gene has CDR1 MNHNS and CDR2 SASEGT. The CDR3 loop spans 14 amino acids. Trimming took 2 bases from V and 1 from J, leaving 7 bases between them. The CDR3 reads CASSEYRGTDTQYF. DNA for the CDR3: TGTGCCAGCAGTGAATATCGGGGCACAGATACGCAGTATTTT.

V gene TRBV19 combines with J gene TRBJ2-7; TRBD2 might be the D (5 bases). With 10 bases removed from V and 3 bases from J, the gap between germline ends came to 22 bases. The CDR3 length is 15 residues. From germline, CDR1 is LNHDA and CDR2 SQIVND (reference sequence). CDR3 in amino acids: CATPNLRGKSYEQYF. The CDR3 region has the DNA TGTGCCACCCCCAACCTTCGGGGAAAGAGCTACGAGCAGTACTTC.

For the CDR3, the DNA is TGTGCCAGCAGTGAGGCGGGGAGAGATGGCTACACCTTC. Its translation: CASSEAGRDGYTF. J is TRBJ1-2 and V is TRBV2; no firm D call. The germline CDR1 and CDR2 sequences are SNHLY and FYNNEI. Trimming removed 3 bases at V and 6 bases at J, with 11 bases between. The CDR3 length is 13 residues.

The V call is TRBV5-6, the J call TRBJ1-1, with D possibly TRBD1 on 5 matching bases. CDR1 is SGHDT and CDR2 is YYEEEE in the germline V gene. Trimming took 0 bases from V and 7 from J, leaving 10 bases between them. The CDR3 sequence is 13 residues long. The CDR3 sequence is CASSLVRGGEAFF. DNA of the CDR3: TGTGCCAGCAGCTTGGTGAGGGGAGGTGAAGCTTTCTTT.

The chain couples TRBV24-1 to TRBJ2-3; the D is unclear. The CDR3 is 12 amino acids. V was trimmed by 3 bases and J by 6 bases, leaving 6 bases between them. Germline CDR1 reads KGHDR; CDR2 reads SFDVKD. CDR3 DNA sequence: TGTGCCACCAGTGATCCGCTGGATACGCAGTATTTT. Translation gives CATSDPLDTQYF.

The V gene is TRBV7-9, the J gene TRBJ1-1; 8 bases are a match to TRBD1. Germline V CDR1 and CDR2: SEHNR, FQNEAQ (reference sequence). The CDR3 spans 16 residues. Trimming cost V 5 bases and J 4 bases; bases outside gene matches: 12. As DNA, the CDR3 is TGTGCCAGCAGCCCCTCCGGACAGGGACGGACCACTGAAGCTTTCTTT. As protein: CASSPSGQGRTTEAFF.

The chain employs TRBV6-1 and TRBJ2-6; the match to TRBD1 covers 7 bases. Germline assignment: CDR1 MNHNS and CDR2 SASEGT. CDR3 length: 18 amino acids. With V trimmed by 6 bases and J by 0 bases, 11 bases remained unmatched. CDR3 sequence (DNA): TGTGCCAGCAGATGGACCGGGACAGACATCTCTGGGGCCAACGTCCTGACTTTC. Protein sequence: CASRWTGTDISGANVLTF.

This clonotype was seen ten or more times. The chain uses TRBV7-2 and TRBJ2-7, with 8 positions matching TRBD2. The junction had 8 bases not matched to a gene; V was cut back by 0 bases and J by 1 base. The CDR3 spans 17 residues. Per the germline V gene, CDR1 is SGHTA and CDR2 is FQGNSA. The CDR3 sequence: CASSLATGGVISYEQYF. The CDR3 DNA sequence: TGTGCCAGCAGCTTAGCCACCGGGGGGGTGATTTCCTACGAGCAGTACTTC.

The CDR3 coding sequence is TGCAGTGCTCACAGGGAGATCAATCATGGCTACACCTTC. It codes for CSAHREINHGYTF. The chain links TRBV20-1 to TRBJ1-2; maybe TRBD1 (6 bases). V dropped 5 bases and J dropped 6 bases, with 16 bases sitting between them. Germline lookup yields CDR1 DFQATT and CDR2 SNEGSKA (reference sequence). The CDR3 is 13 amino acids.

The chain has TRBV6-6 and TRBJ1-5; 7 nucleotides match TRBD1. V was pared by 2 bases and J by 0 bases, with 10 bases of the junction left unmatched. Germline values: CDR1 MNHNY, CDR2 SVGAGI (reference sequence). The CDR3 length is 18 residues. The CDR3 loop is CASSYAGGSFHSNQPQHF. Here the CDR3 DNA reads TGTGCCAGCAGTTACGCAGGGGGGAGCTTTCATAGCAATCAGCCCCAGCATTTT.

This rearrangement joins TRBV4-3 to TRBJ1-3, with a tentative D call TRBD1 (5 bases). CDR3 length: 15 amino acids. Trimming pared 4 bases from V and 2 bases from J, leaving 12 bases between. CDR1 and CDR2 (germline): LGHNA, YSLEER. CDR3 in amino acids: CASSPDGGAGNTIYF. The CDR3 DNA reads TGCGCCAGCAGCCCCGATGGAGGGGCTGGAAACACCATATATTTT.